Following are 8 T cell receptor beta chains from one sample sequenced in a study of cytomegalovirus exposure and HLA in healthy donors. 60 Vbeta and 13 Jbeta primers were used in PCR. Data came from immunoSEQ multiplex PCR; TCRdb stores just in-frame clones and leaves some out. The table records 140,000 to 150,000 clones, roughly 71% of them present only once. Sequenced: PBMCs. Source of these receptors: a man aged 30 to 45 in good health and CMV-seronegative.

The rearrangement joins TRBV6-1 to TRBJ2-1; 7 nucleotides match TRBD1. The CDR3 loop spans 14 amino acids. Germline lookup yields CDR1 MNHNS and CDR2 SASEGT. The V segment lost 6 bases and the J segment 4 bases; nucleotides outside the gene matches: 6. CDR3 loop: CASRDRERYNEQFF. The CDR3 coding sequence is TGTGCCAGCAGAGACAGGGAACGATACAATGAGCAGTTCTTC.

CDR3 loop: CAISSDRGSGDEKLFF. CDR3 DNA sequence: TGTGCCATCAGTTCCGACAGGGGTTCGGGGGATGAAAAACTGTTTTTT. The V and J genes are TRBV10-3 and TRBJ1-4; 8 nucleotides line up with TRBD1. Germline V gene data show CDR1 as ENHRY and CDR2 as SYGVKD. The junction had 11 bases not matched to a gene; V was cut back by 5 bases and J by 6 bases. This CDR3 contains 16 residues.

This clone was detected only once. The chain carries TRBV2 and TRBJ1-2; maybe TRBD1 (6 bases). Trimming cost V 4 bases and J 8 bases, with 20 bases left between them. This CDR3 comprises 15 residues. Per germline, CDR1 SNHLY and CDR2 FYNNEI. Here the CDR3 reads CASSVGAGAAEGYTF. CDR3 coding DNA: TGTGCCAGCAGTGTTGGCGCAGGGGCAGCAGAGGGCTACACCTTC.

The chain combines TRBV19 with TRBJ1-2; possibly TRBD1 for D (6 bases). The germline V gene encodes CDR1 LNHDA and CDR2 SQIVND (reference sequence). This CDR3 comprises 13 residues. Deletions cut 3 bases from V and 8 bases from J, with 13 bases between. CDR3 sequence reads: CASSIEGEKGYTF. The CDR3 DNA reads TGTGCCAGTAGTATTGAGGGGGAGAAAGGCTACACCTTC.

The genes are TRBV28 and TRBJ1-5, with 7 positions matching TRBD1. The CDR3 consists of 15 residues. The V gene's germline CDR1 is MDHEN and CDR2 SYDVKM. After removal of 6 bases from V and 4 bases from J, the junction contained 9 bases not matched to a gene. The CDR3 protein is CASRPRQGGNQPQHF. The CDR3 bases are TGTGCCAGCAGGCCGAGACAGGGAGGAAATCAGCCCCAGCATTTT. The whole variable domain, filled in from reference TRBV28 and TRBJ1-5, reads DVKVTQSSRYLVKRTGEKVFLECVQDMDHENMFWYRQDPGLGLRLIYFSYDVKMKEKGDIPEGYSVSREKKERFSLILESASTNQTSMYLCASRPRQGGNQPQHFGDGTRLSIL.

This clone was seen only a few times. This rearrangement joins TRBV9 to TRBJ2-7, with D tentatively TRBD2 (5 bases). The CDR3 has 16 residues. Germline CDR1 is SGDLS and CDR2 is YYNGEE. V was trimmed by 4 bases and J by 1 base, leaving 18 bases between them. The CDR3: CASSYSPDGMSYEQYF. The CDR3 DNA reads TGTGCCAGCAGCTACTCCCCGGACGGGATGTCCTACGAGCAGTACTTC.

The chain links TRBV5-8 to TRBJ2-3; a possible D gene is TRBD2 (5 bases). The CDR3 length is 15 residues. CDR1 is SGHTS, CDR2 YDEGEE, per germline. The V end was cut by 5 bases, the J end by 1 base, with 14 bases between. The CDR3: CASSLKGDGTDTQYF. CDR3 sequence (DNA): TGTGCCAGCAGTTTAAAGGGAGATGGCACAGATACGCAGTATTTT.

The V and J genes are TRBV9 and TRBJ2-2; 7 bases are shared with TRBD2. The germline V gene encodes CDR1 SGDLS and CDR2 YYNGEE. V lost 0 bases, J lost 1 base, and 6 bases stayed unmatched. The CDR3 is made up of 17 amino acids. The CDR3 is CASSVGSGGGNTGELFF. CDR3 nucleotide sequence: TGTGCCAGCAGCGTAGGCTCTGGCGGGGGGAACACCGGGGAGCTGTTTTTT.